The sequence of this T cell receptor (beta chain) was determined in a study of cytomegalovirus exposure and HLA in healthy donors. Study conclusions and caveats: Association of a missense DCLRE1C variant with TCR beta V- and J-gene trimming was reported in a later analysis.

A remark on this clone: Its cognate antigen is unknown.

Primers: 60 Vbeta forward and 13 Jbeta reverse. The repertoire was sequenced with immunoSEQ multiplex PCR; TCRdb's copy has only in-frame clones and lacks some. The table lists about 120,000 clones, approximately 65% of them singletons, with more than 1.5% in the top ten. The V gene end was trimmed by 3 bases and the J gene end by 5 bases; junction bases not matched to a gene: 8. The germline gives CDR1 GTSNPN, CDR2 SVGIG (reference sequence). This CDR3 has 14 residues. This chain joins TRBV30 and TRBJ1-1; TRBD1 aligns across 8 bases. The sequenced material came from PBMCs. This receptor was taken from a man between 18 and 35 years old in good health and CMV-seronegative. CDR3 nucleotides: TGTGCCTGGAGCGGCAGGGGGCGAGGTACTGAAGCTTTCTTT. It yields the protein CAWSGRGRGTEAFF. The full variable domain, rest sourced from reference TRBV30 and TRBJ1-1, is SQTIHQWPATLVQPVGSPLSLECTVEGTSNPNLYWYRQAAGRGLQLLFYSVGIGQISSEVPQNLSASRPQDRQFILSSKKLLLSDSGFYLCAWSGRGRGTEAFFGQGTRLTVV.